These T cell receptor beta chains were read from a single sample in a study of CD8+ T cells in alopecia areata. Here immunoSEQ multiplex PCR was the method, and the copy in TCRdb shows in-frame clones only, minus some. The sample lists about 180,000 clones; about 54% were seen once. This specimen consisted of CD4+ T cells sorted from blood, obtained between weeks 55 and 65, from a patient treated with tofacitinib. The receptors shown here come from a human donor with alopecia areata. Each CDR3 is given with its conserved first and last residue.

v_call cdr3_aa
TRBV4-2 CASSQDLRSRTYNEQFF
TRBV6-5 CASSYSHGTQETQYF
TRBV7-2 CASSLVVQGAYEQYF
TRBV7-9 CASSFRETDTQYF
TRBV29-1 CSVNGQGATYEQYF
TRBV29-1 CSVGVLVTEAFF
TRBV7-9 CAIGPGTGSGANVLTF
TRBV5-6 CASSLYGTAVSGEQFF
TRBV7-3 CASSQGQGSNRGYTF
TRBV19 CASSIAPGPRTDTQYF
TRBV5-6 CASSLVGRSTDTQYF
TRBV4-1 CASSQEETGNQPQHF
TRBV7-9 CASSLGQGIGYGYTF
TRBV5-1 CASSGGTGGSLSGANVLTF